One and the same sample provided the 30 T cell receptor beta chains below, sequenced in a study of cytomegalovirus exposure and HLA in healthy donors. PCR was performed using 60 Vbeta and 13 Jbeta primers. Assay: immunoSEQ multiplex PCR; the TCRdb copy retains only in-frame clones and omits some. This table has about 170,000 clones, 65% to 80% appearing once. Sequenced: PBMCs. Receptor source: a woman in her fifties or sixties in good health and CMV-seropositive.

The chain has TRBV9 and TRBJ2-5, with a possible D match to TRBD2 (5 bases). Looked up from germline, CDR1 is SGDLS and CDR2 is YYNGEE. The V gene lost 4 bases and the J gene lost 5 bases, with 12 bases spanning the gap. The CDR3 loop spans 13 amino acids. The CDR3 loop reads CASSPGPGETQYF. In DNA, the CDR3 is TGTGCCAGCAGCCCCGGACCGGGGGAGACCCAGTACTTC.

The chain couples TRBV5-6 to TRBJ1-6, with TRBD1 as a possible D gene (5 bases). Germline CDR1 is SGHDT and CDR2 is YYEEEE. The V end lost 6 bases, the J end lost 6 bases, and 13 bases lay between the germline ends. The CDR3 consists of 14 residues. The CDR3 sequence is CASTPGLGNSPLHF. CDR3 sequence (DNA): TGTGCCAGCACCCCGGGACTCGGTAATTCACCCCTCCACTTT.

This chain joins TRBV4-1 and TRBJ1-2; 9 nucleotides line up with TRBD1. The CDR3 runs to 13 residues. J was trimmed by 7 bases and V by 1 base; bases with no gene match: 1. The V gene's germline CDR1 is MGHRA and CDR2 YSYEKL. The CDR3 protein is CASSQVTGGGYTF. DNA for the CDR3: TGCGCCAGCAGCCAAGTGACAGGGGGTGGCTACACCTTC.

This clone was seen a handful of times. The CDR3: CASSLADGSTVRGYTF. DNA for the CDR3: TGTGCCAGCAGCTTAGCGGATGGCAGTACGGTGAGGGGCTACACCTTC. This chain links TRBV7-2 with TRBJ1-2; D gene unclear. Germline loops: CDR1 SGHTA, CDR2 FQGNSA. The CDR3 is made up of 16 amino acids. V lost 0 bases and J lost 8, with 19 bases in between.

This clone was counted between two and nine times. This sequence joins TRBV11-2 and TRBJ1-1; D is ambiguous. Trimming left V 8 bases short and J 5 bases short, with 9 bases between. The germline gives CDR1 SGHAT, CDR2 FQNNGV. The length of the CDR3 is 11 residues. The CDR3 bases are TGTGCCAGCCGGGCGGGAACTGAAGCTTTCTTT. Residues: CASRAGTEAFF.

The V and J genes are TRBV20-1 and TRBJ2-7, with D unclear. The J call may be mistaken, given a closer DNA end match to TRBJ2-5. The V gene's germline CDR1 is DFQATT and CDR2 SNEGSKA (reference sequence). The CDR3 contains 11 residues. The CDR3 coding sequence is TGCAGTGCTACCCCCGGAGAGACCCAGTACTTC. Its translation is CSATPGETQYF.

The chain has TRBV4-1 and TRBJ2-4; a weak D match, TRBD1 (6 bases). V was clipped by 1 base and J by 0 bases, with 10 bases between them. CDR3 length: 16 amino acids. Germline values: CDR1 MGHRA, CDR2 YSYEKL. The CDR3 DNA follows: TGCGCCAGCAGCCAAGGGCAGGGGCTAGCCAAAAACATTCAGTACTTC. Its protein product is CASSQGQGLAKNIQYF.

This clone was found once. V is TRBV11-2 and J is TRBJ2-2; D is unresolved. The CDR3 totals 13 residues. Trimming pared 3 bases from V and 5 bases from J, leaving 7 bases between. Germline values: CDR1 SGHAT, CDR2 FQNNGV. DNA of the CDR3: TGTGCCAGCAGCTTTTTCCAGACCGGGGAGCTGTTTTTT. It encodes CASSFFQTGELFF.

The V and J genes are TRBV5-1 and TRBJ2-3; TRBD2 matches at 12 bases. V gave up 2 bases and J gave up 4 bases; unmatched junction bases: 2. This CDR3 is built from 15 residues. Germline V gene lookup returns CDR1 SGHRS and CDR2 YFSETQ. This CDR3 is CASSFASGGADTQYF. CDR3 DNA: TGCGCCAGCAGCTTCGCTAGCGGGGGGGCAGATACGCAGTATTTT.

The V call is TRBV10-3, the J call TRBJ2-7; D possibly corresponds to TRBD1 (6 bases). There are 16 residues in the CDR3. Looked up from germline, CDR1 is ENHRY and CDR2 is SYGVKD. Trimming cost V 4 bases and J 0 bases, with 16 bases left between them. The CDR3 DNA reads TGTGCCATCAGTGTCGCGAGCGACAGGAGCTCCTACGAGCAGTACTTC. It is translated as CAISVASDRSSYEQYF.

The CDR3 is CASSRYTRNYEQYF. CDR3 bases: TGTGCCAGCAGCCGTTACACTAGAAACTACGAGCAGTACTTC. The V call is TRBV14, the J call TRBJ2-7, with a tentative D call TRBD2 (5 bases). The CDR3 covers 14 residues. V lost 4 bases, J lost 3 bases, and 13 bases lay in between. Germline V gives CDR1 SGHDN, CDR2 FVKESK.

The chain links TRBV4-1 to TRBJ2-1; 8 bases fit TRBD2. Germline lookup yields CDR1 MGHRA and CDR2 YSYEKL. The trim removed 4 bases at V and 1 base at J, leaving 9 bases unmatched. The CDR3 has 17 residues. As DNA, the CDR3 is TGCGCCAGCAGCCCTATGGGCGGGGGGATATCCTACAATGAGCAGTTCTTC. Protein sequence: CASSPMGGGISYNEQFF.

The J gene is TRBJ2-1, the V gene TRBV7-3; the match to TRBD2 covers 10 bases. This CDR3 comprises 15 residues. The junction had 10 bases not matched to a gene; V was cut back by 5 bases and J by 9 bases. CDR1 SGHTA and CDR2 FQGTGA come from the germline V gene. CDR3 nucleotide sequence: TGTGCCAGCAGCCCCCAGCGGGGGGGCCGCGGTGAGCAGTTCTTC. Protein product: CASSPQRGGRGEQFF. The whole variable domain, remainder taken from reference TRBV7-3 and TRBJ2-1, is GAGVSQTPSNKVTEKGKYVELRCDPISGHTALYWYRQSLGQGPEFLIYFQGTGAADDSGLPNDRFFAVRPEGSVSTLKIQRTERGDSAVYLCASSPQRGGRGEQFFGPGTRLTVL.

This clone turned up a few times. V is TRBV5-6 and J is TRBJ1-3, with 7 bases lining up with TRBD1. The germline V gene has CDR1 SGHDT and CDR2 YYEEEE. The CDR3 spans 14 residues. Trimming removed 2 bases from V and 2 bases from J; junction bases left unmatched: 1. In DNA, the CDR3 is TGTGCCAGCAGCTTTGGGACAGCTGGAAACACCATATATTTT. It translates to CASSFGTAGNTIYF.

This clone was counted a single time. This chain uses TRBV7-9 with TRBJ1-2; a possible D gene is TRBD1 (6 bases). CDR3 length equals 16 residues. Between the trimmed V and J ends, which lost 2 bases and 4 bases, there was a span of 17 bases. CDR1 SEHNR and CDR2 FQNEAQ come from the germline V gene (reference sequence). The CDR3: CASSLSGQSRGYGYTF. CDR3 coding DNA: TGTGCCAGCAGCTTATCCGGACAGTCAAGGGGCTATGGCTACACCTTC.

The rearrangement joins TRBV5-1 to TRBJ2-3; D gene ambiguous. V gave up 6 bases and J gave up 2 bases, with 19 bases separating them. CDR1 SGHRS and CDR2 YFSETQ come from the germline V gene. This CDR3 is 16 amino acids long. The CDR3 loop reads CASTPVRGGDTDTQYF. CDR3 nucleotides: TGCGCCAGCACCCCCGTTAGAGGTGGAGACACAGATACGCAGTATTTT.

This clone was recorded a few times. This rearrangement joins TRBV7-2 to TRBJ1-2; 10 bases fit TRBD1. Germline CDR1 reads SGHTA; CDR2 reads FQGNSA. The CDR3 is made up of 15 amino acids. The junction had 5 bases not matched to a gene; V was cut back by 1 base and J by 6 bases. CDR3 in amino acids: CASSLEVGQGNGYTF. CDR3 DNA: TGTGCCAGCAGCTTAGAAGTGGGACAGGGGAATGGCTACACCTTC.

This clone was recorded only once. The chain employs TRBV6-5 and TRBJ1-6; 8 bases match TRBD1. Germline lookup yields CDR1 MNHEY and CDR2 SVGAGI. Unmatched junction bases numbered 8, after V lost 6 bases and J lost 10 bases. This CDR3 has 14 residues. The DNA for the CDR3 is TGTGCCAGCAGACCGACAGGGGTAAGGTCACCCCTCCACTTT. The encoded protein is CASRPTGVRSPLHF.

This clone was counted between two and nine times. The chain joins TRBV11-2 to TRBJ1-2; the D is unclear. This CDR3 spans 15 amino acids. Germline V gives CDR1 SGHAT, CDR2 FQNNGV. V was pared by 5 bases and J by 7 bases, with 20 bases between. The CDR3 DNA is TGTGCCAGCAGCCCAAGATCCGAAGCCGGTCGTGGCTACACCTTC. It specifies CASSPRSEAGRGYTF.

This clone was observed a few times. The chain uses TRBV18 and TRBJ2-1; 7 bases are a match to TRBD1. The trim removed 3 bases at V and 0 bases at J, leaving 14 bases unmatched. The CDR3 length is 19 residues. Germline V gene lookup returns CDR1 KGHSH and CDR2 LQKENI. The CDR3 sequence: CASSPQEGTAISSYNEQFF. CDR3 nucleotides: TGTGCCAGCTCACCCCAAGAGGGGACAGCCATCAGCTCCTACAATGAGCAGTTCTTC.

This clone has only a few counts. CDR3 DNA sequence: TGTGCCAGCAGCTTGGAAAGCGGGACCGGGGAGCTGTTTTTT. This codes for CASSLESGTGELFF. This chain connects TRBV5-4 to TRBJ2-2, with D perhaps matching TRBD2 (6 bases). V lost 0 bases and J lost 5, with 8 bases in between. Germline-derived CDR1 and CDR2 are SGHNT and YYREEE (reference sequence). CDR3 length: 14 residues.

The V and J genes are TRBV6-6 and TRBJ2-7, with TRBD1 matching over 8 bases. The CDR3 loop spans 15 amino acids. Germline lookup yields CDR1 MNHNY and CDR2 SVGAGI (reference sequence). V dropped 0 bases and J dropped 4; count of bases not matched to a gene: 5. CDR3 sequence: CASSYSQGAQYEQYF. The CDR3 DNA follows: TGTGCCAGCAGTTACTCGCAGGGGGCGCAGTACGAGCAGTACTTC.

This clone is a singleton in its sample. The chain recombines TRBV9 with TRBJ1-2; 7 positions agree with TRBD1. V lost 5 bases to trimming and J lost 6 bases; unmatched junction nucleotides: 7. The CDR3 has 13 amino acids. Per the germline V gene, CDR1 is SGDLS and CDR2 is YYNGEE. The CDR3 reads CASRRQGGDGYTF. In nucleotides, the CDR3 is TGTGCCAGCAGAAGACAGGGCGGTGATGGCTACACCTTC.

CDR3 sequence: CASSLSRTGGDEQYF. In DNA form, the CDR3 reads TGTGCCAGCAGTTTATCTCGGACAGGGGGAGACGAGCAGTACTTC. The chain has TRBV27 and TRBJ2-7, with 10 bases fitting TRBD1. Trimming cost V 0 bases and J 5 bases; bases outside gene matches: 4. Germline values: CDR1 MNHEY, CDR2 SMNVEV (reference sequence). This CDR3 region has 15 residues.

This chain connects TRBV2 to TRBJ1-6, with 8 nucleotides matching TRBD1. The germline gives CDR1 SNHLY, CDR2 FYNNEI. V lost 4 bases, J lost 7 bases, and 3 bases stayed unmatched. This CDR3 has 14 amino acids. The CDR3 nucleotides read TGTGCCAGCAGTGTTGGACAGGGCAATTCACCCCTCCACTTT. Its translation: CASSVGQGNSPLHF.

The CDR3 nucleotides read TGTGCCAGCAGCCCCCCCTTGAGACAGGGAAACTACGAGCAGTACTTC. Residues: CASSPPLRQGNYEQYF. The rearrangement links TRBV7-9 to TRBJ2-7, with 7 bases that match TRBD1. Trimming at V came to 5 bases and at J to 3 bases, leaving 13 bases not matched to a gene. Germline V gene sequence: CDR1 SEHNR, CDR2 FQNEAQ (reference sequence). CDR3 length: 16 amino acids.

This clone was detected only a few times. The rearrangement joins TRBV18 to TRBJ1-4; 10 nucleotides agree with TRBD1. V shed 4 bases and J 0 bases; nucleotides not matched to a gene: 14. Germline assignment: CDR1 KGHSH and CDR2 LQKENI. The CDR3 spans 20 residues. CDR3 residues: CASSLQPGQGTLATNEKLFF. CDR3 coding DNA: TGTGCCAGCTCACTGCAACCGGGACAGGGGACCCTTGCAACTAATGAAAAACTGTTTTTT.

This clone was seen only a few times. The genes are TRBV15 and TRBJ2-1, with D perhaps matching TRBD2 (7 bases). The CDR3 runs to 16 residues. V was cut by 0 bases and J by 4 bases, with 13 bases left in between. Germline CDR1 and CDR2: LNHNV and YYDKDF (reference sequence). The CDR3 DNA follows: TGTGCCACCAGCAGAGACCCGGGGGGCCCATACAATGAGCAGTTCTTC. Its protein product is CATSRDPGGPYNEQFF.

This clone was picked up one time. The V and J genes are TRBV14 and TRBJ2-1, with D unclear. The CDR3 is 12 residues long. Germline CDR1 is SGHDN and CDR2 is FVKESK. V was clipped by 1 base and J by 6 bases, with 4 bases between them. CDR3: CASSQVGNEQFF. CDR3 bases: TGTGCCAGCAGCCAAGTCGGCAATGAGCAGTTCTTC.

The chain joins TRBV5-1 to TRBJ2-2; possible D gene TRBD1, 5 bases. Deletions cut 5 bases from V and 6 bases from J, with 11 bases between. Germline V CDR1 and CDR2: SGHRS, YFSETQ. The CDR3 is made up of 13 amino acids. The CDR3 sequence is CASRTDRSGELFF. The CDR3 nucleotides are TGCGCCAGCAGGACAGACCGTTCCGGGGAGCTGTTTTTT.